This T cell receptor beta chain comes out of a study of beta chain features in type 1 diabetes. Overall study results and limits: Within patients, naive, central memory and Treg TCRB repertoires seemed more similar than within healthy donors.

About this clone itself: What it recognizes is unknown.

Sequenced material consisted of expressed TCRB transcripts (all of the isolated RNA was reverse transcribed). Data came from immunoSEQ multiplex PCR; TCRdb stores just in-frame clones and leaves some out. Here the sample spans about 900,000 clones, 15% to 20% being singletons. The sample taken for sequencing was naive CD4+ T cells from blood. This sequence was found in a woman younger than 35 in good health.

CDR3 nucleotide sequence: TGTGCCAGCAGCTTCGGTGGGACCGGCGAGCAGTACTTC. Its protein is CASSFGGTGEQYF. V gene TRBV11-2 combines with J gene TRBJ2-5; D possibly matches TRBD1 or TRBD2 (5 bases each). The end of the DNA fits TRBJ2-7 better, so the J call may be wrong. The CDR3 extends over 13 amino acids. The germline V gene has CDR1 SGHAT and CDR2 FQNNGV.